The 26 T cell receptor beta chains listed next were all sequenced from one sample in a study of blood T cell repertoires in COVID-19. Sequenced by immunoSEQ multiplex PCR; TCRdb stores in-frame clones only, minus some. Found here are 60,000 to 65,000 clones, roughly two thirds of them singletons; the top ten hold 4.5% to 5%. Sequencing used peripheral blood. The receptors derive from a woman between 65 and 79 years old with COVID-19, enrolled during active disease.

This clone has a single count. Here the CDR3 reads CASSLGQGAEGYTF. The CDR3 nucleotides read TGTGCCAGCAGCTTAGGCCAGGGGGCGGAGGGCTACACCTTC. V and J are TRBV7-8 and TRBJ1-2; TRBD1 aligns across 8 bases. Trimming cost V 1 base and J 8 bases; bases outside gene matches: 6. Germline V gives CDR1 SGHVS, CDR2 FQNEAQ. There are 14 residues in the CDR3.

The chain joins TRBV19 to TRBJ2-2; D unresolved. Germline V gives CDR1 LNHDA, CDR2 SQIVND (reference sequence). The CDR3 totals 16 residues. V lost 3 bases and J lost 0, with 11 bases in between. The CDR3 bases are TGTGCCAGTAGTATGCTGGGTAGCACGAACACCGGGGAGCTGTTTTTT. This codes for CASSMLGSTNTGELFF.

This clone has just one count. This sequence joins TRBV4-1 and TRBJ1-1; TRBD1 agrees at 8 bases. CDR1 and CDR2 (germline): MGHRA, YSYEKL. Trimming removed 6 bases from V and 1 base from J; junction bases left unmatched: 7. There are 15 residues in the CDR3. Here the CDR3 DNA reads TGCGCCAGCAGAGCCATTGGACAGGGGAACACTGAAGCTTTCTTT. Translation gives CASRAIGQGNTEAFF.

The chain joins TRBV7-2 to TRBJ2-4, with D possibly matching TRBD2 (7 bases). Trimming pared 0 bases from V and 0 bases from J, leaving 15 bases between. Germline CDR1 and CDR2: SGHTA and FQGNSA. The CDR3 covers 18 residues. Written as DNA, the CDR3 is TGTGCCAGCAGCTTAGCTCGGTACAGGGAGGGAGCCAAAAACATTCAGTACTTC. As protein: CASSLARYREGAKNIQYF.

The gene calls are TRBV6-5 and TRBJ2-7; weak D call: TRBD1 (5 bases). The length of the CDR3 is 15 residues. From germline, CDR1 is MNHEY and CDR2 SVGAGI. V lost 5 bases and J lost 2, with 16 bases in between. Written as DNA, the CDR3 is TGTGCCAGCAGTCTACAGGTTCCTCCTCCCTACGAGCAGTACTTC. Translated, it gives CASSLQVPPPYEQYF.

CDR3 bases: TGTGCCAGCAGGTCCCCACAGGGCGCTGGAAACACCATATATTTT. Translated: CASRSPQGAGNTIYF. This sequence joins TRBV6-6 and TRBJ1-3, with a weak D call TRBD1 (6 bases). The CDR3 totals 15 residues. Trimming took 6 bases from V and 2 from J, leaving 14 bases between them. Germline assignment: CDR1 MNHNY and CDR2 SVGAGI (reference sequence).

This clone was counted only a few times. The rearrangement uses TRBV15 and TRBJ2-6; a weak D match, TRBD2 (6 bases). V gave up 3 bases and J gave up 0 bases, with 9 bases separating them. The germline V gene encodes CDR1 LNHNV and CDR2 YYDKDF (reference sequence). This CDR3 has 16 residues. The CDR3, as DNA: TGTGCCACCAGCAGCCGGAGGGGCTCTGGGGCCAACGTCCTGACTTTC. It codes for CATSSRRGSGANVLTF.

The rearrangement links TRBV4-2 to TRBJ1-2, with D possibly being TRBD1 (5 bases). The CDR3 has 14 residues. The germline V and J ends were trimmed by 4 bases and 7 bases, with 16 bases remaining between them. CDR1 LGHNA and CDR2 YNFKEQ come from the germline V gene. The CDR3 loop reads CASSPMGGLGGYTF. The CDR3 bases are TGTGCCAGCAGCCCAATGGGGGGACTCGGTGGCTACACCTTC.

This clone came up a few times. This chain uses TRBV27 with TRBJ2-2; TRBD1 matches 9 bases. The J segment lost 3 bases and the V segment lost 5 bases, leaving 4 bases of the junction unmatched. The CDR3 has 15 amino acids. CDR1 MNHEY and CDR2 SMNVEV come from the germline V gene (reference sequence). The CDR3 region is CASSGYRGHTGELFF. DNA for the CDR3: TGTGCCAGCAGTGGGTACAGGGGGCACACCGGGGAGCTGTTTTTT.

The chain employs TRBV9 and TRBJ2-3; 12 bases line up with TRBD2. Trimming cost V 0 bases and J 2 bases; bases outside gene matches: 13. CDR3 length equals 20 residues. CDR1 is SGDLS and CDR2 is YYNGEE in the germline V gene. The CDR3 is CASSVATGASGRANTDTQYF. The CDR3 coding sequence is TGTGCCAGCAGCGTAGCTACCGGGGCTAGCGGGAGGGCTAACACAGATACGCAGTATTTT.

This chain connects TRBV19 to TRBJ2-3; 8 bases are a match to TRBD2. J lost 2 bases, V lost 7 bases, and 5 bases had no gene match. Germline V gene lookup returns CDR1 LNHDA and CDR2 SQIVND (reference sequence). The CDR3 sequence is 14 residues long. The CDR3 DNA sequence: TGTGCCAGTAAAAGCGGGAGACCCACAGATACGCAGTATTTT. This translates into CASKSGRPTDTQYF.

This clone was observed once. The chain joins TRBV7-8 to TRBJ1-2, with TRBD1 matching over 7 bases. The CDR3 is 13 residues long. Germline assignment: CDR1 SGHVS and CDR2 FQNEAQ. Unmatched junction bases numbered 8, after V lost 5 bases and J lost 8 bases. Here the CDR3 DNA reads TGTGCCAGCAGCCCCACAGGGGTGGAAGGCTACACCTTC. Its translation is CASSPTGVEGYTF.

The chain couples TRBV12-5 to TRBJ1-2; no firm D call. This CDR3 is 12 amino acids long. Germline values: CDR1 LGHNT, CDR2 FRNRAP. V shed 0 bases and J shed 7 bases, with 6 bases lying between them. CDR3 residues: CASGLVTTGYTF. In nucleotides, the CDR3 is TGTGCTAGTGGTTTGGTTACAACTGGCTACACCTTC.

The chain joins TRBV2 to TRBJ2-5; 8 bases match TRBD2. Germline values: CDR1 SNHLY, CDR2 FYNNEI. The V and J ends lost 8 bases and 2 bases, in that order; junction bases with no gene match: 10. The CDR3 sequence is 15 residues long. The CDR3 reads CASLPGAGGQETQYF. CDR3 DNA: TGTGCCAGCCTCCCCGGGGCGGGGGGACAAGAGACCCAGTACTTC.

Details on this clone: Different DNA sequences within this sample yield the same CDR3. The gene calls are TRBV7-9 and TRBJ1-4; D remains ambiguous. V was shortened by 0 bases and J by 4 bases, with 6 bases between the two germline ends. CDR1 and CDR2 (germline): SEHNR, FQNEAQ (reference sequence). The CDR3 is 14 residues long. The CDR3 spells CASSLAGSNEKLFF. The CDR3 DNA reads TGTGCCAGCAGCTTAGCGGGGAGTAATGAAAAACTGTTTTTT.

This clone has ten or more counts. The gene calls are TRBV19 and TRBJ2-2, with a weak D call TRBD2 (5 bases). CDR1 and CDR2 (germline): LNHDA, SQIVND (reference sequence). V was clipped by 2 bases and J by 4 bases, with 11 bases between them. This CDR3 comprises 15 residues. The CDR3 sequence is CASSIPRGSTGELFF. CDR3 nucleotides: TGTGCCAGTAGTATACCACGGGGTTCCACCGGGGAGCTGTTTTTT.

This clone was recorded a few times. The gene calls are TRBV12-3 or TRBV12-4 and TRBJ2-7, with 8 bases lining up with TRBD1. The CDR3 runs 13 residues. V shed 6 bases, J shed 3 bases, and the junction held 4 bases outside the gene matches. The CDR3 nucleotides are TGTGCCAGCAGCTCCGGGACAGGCTACGAGCAGTACTTC. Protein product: CASSSGTGYEQYF.

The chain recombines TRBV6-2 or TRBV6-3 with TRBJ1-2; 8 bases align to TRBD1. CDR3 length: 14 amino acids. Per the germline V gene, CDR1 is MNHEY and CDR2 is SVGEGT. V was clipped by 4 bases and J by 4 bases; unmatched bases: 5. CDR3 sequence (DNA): TGTGCCAGCAGTTCAAGGACAGGGCCCTATGGCTACACCTTC. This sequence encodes CASSSRTGPYGYTF.

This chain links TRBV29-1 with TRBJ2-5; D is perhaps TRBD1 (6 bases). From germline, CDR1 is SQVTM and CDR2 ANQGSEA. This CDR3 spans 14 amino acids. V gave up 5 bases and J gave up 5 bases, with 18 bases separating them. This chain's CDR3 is CSVLHTGLGETQYF. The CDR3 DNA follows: TGCAGCGTTCTTCATACAGGGCTTGGGGAGACCCAGTACTTC.

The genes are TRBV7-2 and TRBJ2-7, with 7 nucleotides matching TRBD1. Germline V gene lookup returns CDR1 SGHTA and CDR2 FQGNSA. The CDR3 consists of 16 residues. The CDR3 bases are TGTGCCAGCAGCCTAGCCGGGACAGTGGGCTCCTACGAGCAGTACGTC. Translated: CASSLAGTVGSYEQYV.

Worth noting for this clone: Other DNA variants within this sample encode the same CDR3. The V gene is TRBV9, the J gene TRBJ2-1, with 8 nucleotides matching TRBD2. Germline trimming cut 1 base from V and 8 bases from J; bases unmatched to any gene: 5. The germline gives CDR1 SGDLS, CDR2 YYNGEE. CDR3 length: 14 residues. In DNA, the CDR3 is TGTGCCAGCAGCGTACTACTAGCGGCCGATGAGCAGTTCTTC. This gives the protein CASSVLLAADEQFF.

Here the CDR3 reads CASTPSGGLGEKLFF. In DNA form, the CDR3 reads TGTGCCAGCACCCCTTCGGGGGGCTTAGGAGAAAAACTGTTTTTT. V usage is TRBV7-8 and J usage is TRBJ1-4; possibly TRBD1 for D (6 bases). Germline CDR1 is SGHVS and CDR2 is FQNEAQ. V was cut by 7 bases and J by 8 bases, with 20 bases left in between. The length of the CDR3 is 15 residues.

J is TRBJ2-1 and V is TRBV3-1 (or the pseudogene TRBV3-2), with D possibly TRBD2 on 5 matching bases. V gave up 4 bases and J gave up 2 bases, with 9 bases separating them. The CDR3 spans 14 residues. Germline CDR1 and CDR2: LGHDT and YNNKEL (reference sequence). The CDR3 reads CASSRIGAYNEQFF. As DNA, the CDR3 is TGTGCCAGCAGCCGCATCGGGGCCTACAATGAGCAGTTCTTC.

In DNA form, the CDR3 reads TGTGCCACCCCGGCAGGGCAGAACACCGGGGAGCTGTTTTTT. Protein product: CATPAGQNTGELFF. The chain joins TRBV2 to TRBJ2-2; weak D call: TRBD1 (5 bases). The CDR3 is made up of 14 amino acids. Trimming pared 10 bases from V and 1 base from J, leaving 13 bases between. The germline V gene has CDR1 SNHLY and CDR2 FYNNEI.

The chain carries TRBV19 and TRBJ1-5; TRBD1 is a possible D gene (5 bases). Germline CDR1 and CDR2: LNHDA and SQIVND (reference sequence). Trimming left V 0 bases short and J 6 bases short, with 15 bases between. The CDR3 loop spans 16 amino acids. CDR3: CASSIEGARVGQPQHF. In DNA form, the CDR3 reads TGTGCCAGTAGTATAGAAGGGGCCAGGGTAGGTCAGCCCCAGCATTTT.

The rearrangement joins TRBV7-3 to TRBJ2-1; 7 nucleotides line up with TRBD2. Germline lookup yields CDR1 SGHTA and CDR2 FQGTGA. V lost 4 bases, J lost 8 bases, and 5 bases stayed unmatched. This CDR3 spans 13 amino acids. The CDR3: CASSSGRGDEQFF. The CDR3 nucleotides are TGTGCCAGCAGCTCGGGGAGGGGAGATGAGCAGTTCTTC.